Below are 29 T cell receptor beta chains sequenced from a single sample in a study of control samples from healthy donors and cancer patients. Sequenced by immunoSEQ multiplex PCR; TCRdb stores in-frame clones only, minus some. Of about 85,000 clones detected, 70% to 90% appear once; the ten largest clones hold roughly 7.2%. What was sequenced was blood. These receptors were taken from a woman aged 55-70 years in good health.

This chain links TRBV7-9 with TRBJ1-6; 9 nucleotides align to TRBD1. The germline V gene encodes CDR1 SEHNR and CDR2 FQNEAQ (reference sequence). Losses at the gene ends were 1 base for V and 5 bases for J; bases not matched to a gene: 0. The CDR3 runs to 15 residues. CDR3 DNA sequence: TGTGCCAGCAGCTTAGGGACAGGGGATAATTCACCCCTCCACTTT. Translated, it gives CASSLGTGDNSPLHF.

The chain employs TRBV7-8 and TRBJ1-2; D call uncertain. The CDR3 runs 16 residues. V lost 0 bases and J 2 bases, leaving 13 bases between the germline ends. CDR1 and CDR2 from the germline V gene are SGHVS and FQNEAQ. The CDR3 DNA is TGTGCCAGCAGCTTAGCTGATCCGACGGCGAACTATGGCTACACCTTC. Translation: CASSLADPTANYGYTF. The complete variable domain, with remaining parts taken from reference TRBV7-8 and TRBJ1-2, reads GAGVSQSPRYKVAKRGQDVALRCDPISGHVSLFWYQQALGQGPEFLTYFQNEAQLDKSGLPSDRFFAERPEGSVSTLKIQRTQQEDSAVYLCASSLADPTANYGYTFGSGTRLTVV.

The V and J genes are TRBV19 and TRBJ1-6; D remains unclear. V was pared by 5 bases and J by 4 bases, with 12 bases between. Germline loops: CDR1 LNHDA, CDR2 SQIVND (reference sequence). The CDR3 length is 15 residues. The CDR3 is CASSGSAGYNSPLHF. CDR3 sequence (DNA): TGTGCCAGTAGTGGATCTGCGGGATATAATTCACCCCTCCACTTT. Using reference TRBV19 and TRBJ1-6 for the parts outside the CDR3, the full variable domain is DGGITQSPKYLFRKEGQNVTLSCEQNLNHDAMYWYRQDPGQGLRLIYYSQIVNDFQKGDIAEGYSVSREKKESFPLTVTSAQKNPTAFYLCASSGSAGYNSPLHFGNGTRLTVT.

This chain connects TRBV14 to TRBJ1-1; D might be TRBD1 (6 bases). Per germline, CDR1 SGHDN and CDR2 FVKESK. The CDR3 has 15 amino acids. V gave up 0 bases and J gave up 4 bases, with 12 bases separating them. DNA of the CDR3: TGTGCCAGCAGCCAAGATATCGGCAGGGGCACTGAAGCTTTCTTT. It yields the protein CASSQDIGRGTEAFF.

The chain employs TRBV10-2 and TRBJ1-1; D uncertain. The V gene's germline CDR1 is WSHSY and CDR2 SAAADI. Trimming removed 2 bases from V and 4 bases from J, with 8 bases in between. This CDR3 has 13 residues. CDR3 sequence (DNA): TGCGCCAGCAGTGAGGTACGGTTCACTGAAGCTTTCTTT. Translated, it gives CASSEVRFTEAFF.

This rearrangement joins TRBV30 to TRBJ2-3; 11 nucleotides match TRBD2. Germline trimming cut 3 bases from V and 3 bases from J; bases unmatched to any gene: 2. The CDR3 is 14 residues long. Germline CDR1 GTSNPN, CDR2 SVGIG (reference sequence). The DNA for the CDR3 is TGTGCCTGGAGCCGACTAGCGGGAACAGATACGCAGTATTTT. It codes for CAWSRLAGTDTQYF.

V and J are TRBV19 and TRBJ2-5, with D maybe TRBD1 (6 bases). CDR3 size: 15 residues. V was cut by 5 bases and J by 4 bases, with 17 bases left in between. Germline V gene lookup returns CDR1 LNHDA and CDR2 SQIVND (reference sequence). The CDR3 coding sequence is TGTGCCAGTAGTCCTACCCCGGGACACGGAGAGACCCAGTACTTC. Protein product: CASSPTPGHGETQYF.

The chain combines TRBV6-5 with TRBJ2-1; the match to TRBD2 covers 9 bases. This CDR3 has 15 residues. Trimming at V came to 8 bases and at J to 1 base, leaving 6 bases not matched to a gene. Germline lookup yields CDR1 MNHEY and CDR2 SVGAGI. CDR3 nucleotides: TGTGCCAGCCGCCTAGCGGGGACATCCTACAATGAGCAGTTCTTC. Translation gives CASRLAGTSYNEQFF.

J is TRBJ2-1 and V is TRBV5-1; 7 bases are a match to TRBD1. This CDR3 comprises 15 residues. Germline V gives CDR1 SGHRS, CDR2 YFSETQ. V gave up 4 bases and J gave up 8 bases; unmatched junction bases: 12. CDR3 in DNA: TGCGCCAGCAGCGAGGGACAGAGGCTTCTGGATGAGCAGTTCTTC. Translation gives CASSEGQRLLDEQFF.

The chain uses TRBV5-4 and TRBJ2-3, with D unclear. Germline V gene sequence: CDR1 SGHNT, CDR2 YYREEE (reference sequence). The CDR3 covers 14 residues. Trimming removed 0 bases at V and 2 bases at J, with 7 bases between. This chain's CDR3 is CASSLAGPTDTQYF. In nucleotides, the CDR3 is TGTGCCAGCAGCTTGGCAGGCCCCACAGATACGCAGTATTTT.

The V and J genes are TRBV12-2 and TRBJ2-4; TRBD2, the D gene given by the table, was not confirmed from the DNA. TRBV12-2 is reported as a pseudogene. The CDR3 runs 13 residues. The CDR3 loop is CASRPSGSDIQYF. The CDR3 nucleotides are TGTGCAAGTCGCCCAAGCGGGAGTGACATTCAGTACTTC.

V and J are TRBV7-9 and TRBJ1-2, with 7 nucleotides matching TRBD1. The germline V gene encodes CDR1 SEHNR and CDR2 FQNEAQ (reference sequence). CDR3 length: 15 amino acids. V lost 4 bases, J lost 7 bases, and 12 bases stayed unmatched. For the CDR3, the DNA is TGTGCCAGCAGCTCCCGACAGGGTGACTTAGGTGGCTACACCTTC. Translating gives CASSSRQGDLGGYTF. Supplemented by reference TRBV7-9 and TRBJ1-2, the full variable domain reads DTGVSQNPRHKITKRGQNVTFRCDPISEHNRLYWYRQTLGQGPEFLTYFQNEAQLEKSRLLSDRFSAERPKGSFSTLEIQRTEQGDSAMYLCASSSRQGDLGGYTFGSGTRLTVV.

This chain connects TRBV28 to TRBJ1-2; 10 nucleotides agree with TRBD1. Trimming took 5 bases from V and 8 from J; bases not matched to a gene: 14. Germline V CDR1 and CDR2: MDHEN, SYDVKM. The CDR3 runs 16 residues. CDR3 sequence (DNA): TGTGCCAGCAGTACCACCGGGACAGGGGTTCCCCGGGGCTACACCTTC. It encodes CASSTTGTGVPRGYTF.

CDR3 DNA: TGTGCCAGCAGCTTAGGGCGAGGTTCCGCTGGAAACACCATATATTTT. It specifies CASSLGRGSAGNTIYF. This sequence joins TRBV7-9 and TRBJ1-3; D gene ambiguous. The germline gives CDR1 SEHNR, CDR2 FQNEAQ (reference sequence). CDR3 size: 16 residues. Trimming left V 1 base short and J 2 bases short, with 12 bases between.

The rearrangement uses TRBV9 and TRBJ1-3; no reliable D call. Germline CDR1 SGDLS, CDR2 YYNGEE. The CDR3 covers 15 residues. Trimming stripped 4 bases from V and 0 bases from J, with 11 bases between. Here the CDR3 DNA reads TGTGCCAGCAGCTCCCGAACGGTCTCTGGAAACACCATATATTTT. This translates into CASSSRTVSGNTIYF.

The V call is TRBV6-1, the J call TRBJ2-1, with TRBD2 matching over 10 bases. Germline lookup yields CDR1 MNHNS and CDR2 SASEGT. This CDR3 has 16 residues. V gave up 4 bases and J gave up 4 bases; unmatched junction bases: 7. CDR3 bases: TGTGCCAGCAGTGGGAGAGCGGGGGGGAAATACAATGAGCAGTTCTTC. Translated, it gives CASSGRAGGKYNEQFF.

The rearrangement joins TRBV5-4 to TRBJ1-2; D is unresolved. The V gene's germline CDR1 is SGHNT and CDR2 YYREEE (reference sequence). This CDR3 spans 13 amino acids. V was clipped by 4 bases and J by 8 bases, with 15 bases between them. Here the CDR3 reads CASSPDRDKGYTF. CDR3 bases: TGTGCCAGCAGCCCTGACCGGGATAAGGGCTACACCTTC.

The CDR3 sequence: CASSQVSRVGEAFF. The CDR3 DNA is TGTGCCAGCAGCCAAGTATCCAGGGTAGGTGAAGCTTTCTTT. The chain recombines TRBV3-1 (or the pseudogene TRBV3-2) with TRBJ1-1; TRBD1 might be the D (5 bases). Germline lookup yields CDR1 LGHDT and CDR2 YNNKEL (reference sequence). This CDR3 comprises 14 residues. Trimming left V 1 base short and J 7 bases short, with 13 bases between.

This clone was observed a handful of times. The rearrangement uses TRBV5-5 and TRBJ1-5, with D tentatively TRBD1 (5 bases). The CDR3 loop spans 15 amino acids. V gave up 4 bases and J gave up 2 bases, with 13 bases separating them. Germline assignment: CDR1 SGHKS and CDR2 YYEKEE (reference sequence). The CDR3 is CASSLMGGGNQPQHF. In DNA form, the CDR3 reads TGTGCCAGCAGCCTAATGGGGGGAGGCAATCAGCCCCAGCATTTT. The whole variable domain, remainder taken from reference TRBV5-5 and TRBJ1-5, is DAGVTQSPTHLIKTRGQQVTLRCSPISGHKSVSWYQQVLGQGPQFIFQYYEKEERGRGNFPDRFSARQFPNYSSELNVNALLLGDSALYLCASSLMGGGNQPQHFGDGTRLSIL.

The gene calls are TRBV4-1 and TRBJ2-3; the match to TRBD2 covers 7 bases. Unmatched junction bases numbered 8, after V lost 5 bases and J lost 0 bases. The CDR3 is made up of 16 amino acids. CDR1 is MGHRA and CDR2 is YSYEKL in the germline V gene. The CDR3 spells CASSSPGTTSTDTQYF. CDR3 nucleotides: TGCGCCAGCAGCTCTCCAGGGACTACCAGCACAGATACGCAGTATTTT.

This clone was observed once. The chain is built from TRBV12-3 or TRBV12-4 and TRBJ1-2; the match to TRBD1 covers 9 bases. V trimming: 5 bases; J trimming: 5 bases; junction bases outside the gene matches: 3. The CDR3 has 13 residues. CDR3 coding DNA: TGTGCCAGCAGTGGGGACAGGGTGTATGGCTACACCTTC. This sequence encodes CASSGDRVYGYTF.

The V and J genes are TRBV7-3 and TRBJ2-6, with 7 bases identical to TRBD1. The CDR3 is 15 amino acids. Germline lookup yields CDR1 SGHTA and CDR2 FQGTGA. Trimming removed 5 bases from V and 2 bases from J; junction bases left unmatched: 3. The CDR3 spells CASSPTGTGANVLTF. The CDR3 DNA sequence: TGTGCCAGCAGCCCGACAGGGACTGGGGCCAACGTCCTGACTTTC.

The chain links TRBV6-5 to TRBJ1-2; D unclear. Germline CDR1 is MNHEY and CDR2 is SVGAGI. Trimming removed 7 bases from V and 2 bases from J, with 11 bases in between. The CDR3 has 13 residues. CDR3 amino acids: CASKLDGNYGYTF. In DNA, the CDR3 is TGTGCCAGCAAGCTGGACGGGAACTATGGCTACACCTTC.

The chain couples TRBV29-1 to TRBJ2-5, with D perhaps TRBD1 or TRBD2 (7 bases each). The ends were cut back, 5 bases at V and 4 bases at J, with 11 bases in the middle. The CDR3 runs to 12 residues. The germline CDR1 and CDR2 sequences are SQVTM and ANQGSEA. CDR3 residues: CSVQGEGETQYF. The CDR3 region has the DNA TGCAGCGTTCAGGGGGAGGGAGAGACCCAGTACTTC.

The rearrangement joins TRBV2 to TRBJ1-2; TRBD1 aligns across 8 bases. V lost 6 bases, J lost 7 bases, and 10 bases stayed unmatched. The CDR3 loop spans 14 amino acids. The germline gives CDR1 SNHLY, CDR2 FYNNEI. The CDR3: CASSETGDGFGYTF. The DNA for the CDR3 is TGTGCCAGCAGCGAGACAGGGGACGGCTTTGGCTACACCTTC. The full variable domain, with the rest looked up from reference TRBV2 and TRBJ1-2, is EPEVTQTPSHQVTQMGQEVILRCVPISNHLYFYWYRQILGQKVEFLVSFYNNEISEKSEIFDDQFSVERPDGSNFTLKIRSTKLEDSAMYFCASSETGDGFGYTFGSGTRLTVV.

The gene calls are TRBV7-2 and TRBJ1-4; tentative D call: TRBD1 (5 bases). The germline gives CDR1 SGHTA, CDR2 FQGNSA. Deletions cut 5 bases from V and 13 bases from J, with 23 bases between. The CDR3 is made up of 15 amino acids. For the CDR3, the DNA is TGTGCCAGCAGCCCACTCGGGGCCAACCCAGGACGACTGTTTTTT. Its translation: CASSPLGANPGRLFF.

This clone occurred once. The chain joins TRBV7-2 to TRBJ1-1; D not certain. V was shortened by 7 bases and J by 2 bases, with 11 bases between the two germline ends. This CDR3 is built from 13 residues. Germline CDR1 reads SGHTA; CDR2 reads FQGNSA. The CDR3 here is CASNTGFNTEAFF. The CDR3 bases are TGTGCCAGCAATACGGGGTTCAACACTGAAGCTTTCTTT.

The chain carries TRBV6-6 and TRBJ2-3; D is unresolved. V was trimmed by 2 bases and J by 0 bases, leaving 12 bases between them. The CDR3 covers 16 residues. The germline gives CDR1 MNHNY, CDR2 SVGAGI (reference sequence). DNA for the CDR3: TGTGCCAGCAGTTACGTTCCGGCGTGGAGCACAGATACGCAGTATTTT. Translation gives CASSYVPAWSTDTQYF.

The V gene is TRBV29-1, the J gene TRBJ1-3; 9 bases agree with TRBD1. CDR1 and CDR2 (germline): SQVTM, ANQGSEA. This CDR3 is 15 amino acids long. Trimming removed 4 bases from V and 8 bases from J; junction bases left unmatched: 12. For the CDR3, the DNA is TGCAGCGTTGGGGGACAGGACAGGGGCGGCGACACCATATATTTT. This sequence encodes CSVGGQDRGGDTIYF. Drawing the rest from reference TRBV29-1 and TRBJ1-3, the complete variable domain is SAVISQKPSRDICQRGTSLTIQCQVDSQVTMMFWYRQQPGQSLTLIATANQGSEATYESGFVIDKFPISRPNLTFSTLTVSNMSPEDSSIYLCSVGGQDRGGDTIYFGEGSWLTVV.